These 24 T cell receptor beta chains were all obtained from the same sample, sequenced in a study of T-cell reconstitution after alpha-beta-depleted transplantation in children. Preparing the TCRbeta library involved the use of unique molecular identifiers. One entry per CDR3 protein, called by TCRdb with MiXCR from the PCR reads. There are some 550,000 distinct CDR3 sequences in the sample; approximately 20% occur only once, and approximately 3% lies in the top ten. This specimen consisted of PBMCs from the stem cell graft donor, obtained from the stem cell graft. Every receptor here comes from a human donor who donated a stem cell graft to a child with acute lymphoblastic leukemia.

This clonotype was detected ten times or more. The chain joins TRBV29-1 to TRBJ2-7; maybe TRBD1 (5 bases). Trimming took 3 bases from V and 2 from J, leaving 8 bases between them. The CDR3 loop spans 12 amino acids. Germline V gene lookup returns CDR1 SQVTM and CDR2 ANQGSEA. This chain's CDR3 is CSVDQGTYEQYF. In DNA form, the CDR3 reads TGCAGCGTTGATCAGGGAACCTACGAGCAGTACTTC.

Remarks on this clonotype: This clone may be a read error of a much larger clone one base away. The chain uses TRBV12-3 or TRBV12-4 and TRBJ1-1; D is perhaps TRBD1 (5 bases). V lost 6 bases and J lost 1, with 9 bases in between. This CDR3 spans 13 amino acids. The CDR3 DNA reads as TGTGCCAGCAGGCCGGGACCGAACACTGAAGCTTTCTTT. This gives the protein CASRPGPNTEAFF.

The chain joins TRBV4-2 to TRBJ2-5; the match to TRBD2 covers 11 bases. CDR3 length equals 16 residues. Germline V gene lookup returns CDR1 LGHNA and CDR2 YNFKEQ. J lost 1 base, V lost 4 bases, and 5 bases had no gene match. CDR3 nucleotide sequence: TGTGCCAGCAGCCTGGGACTAGCGGAGCCCCAAGAGACCCAGTACTTC. This translates into CASSLGLAEPQETQYF.

This CDR3 reads CASSGDGLAKETQYF. The CDR3 DNA sequence: TGTGCCAGCAGTGGAGACGGACTAGCCAAAGAGACCCAGTACTTC. The chain uses TRBV6-1 and TRBJ2-5, with 8 bases identical to TRBD2. This CDR3 is 15 amino acids long. The V segment lost 4 bases and the J segment 3 bases; nucleotides outside the gene matches: 7. Germline V gene data show CDR1 as MNHNS and CDR2 as SASEGT.

The chain recombines TRBV20-1 with TRBJ2-3; the D gene is possibly TRBD2 (5 bases). V lost 0 bases to trimming and J lost 6 bases, with 13 bases between them. The CDR3 is made up of 14 amino acids. The V gene's germline CDR1 is DFQATT and CDR2 SNEGSKA (reference sequence). Written as DNA, the CDR3 is TGCAGTGCTAGAGATACGAGGGTTCGGGATACGCAGTATTTT. It codes for CSARDTRVRDTQYF.

The J gene is TRBJ2-1, the V gene TRBV12-3 or TRBV12-4; 12 bases align to TRBD2. The ends lost 3 bases at V and 8 bases at J; junction bases unmatched: 8. CDR3 length: 16 residues. CDR3 residues: CASSFLAGGRADEQFF. The DNA for the CDR3 is TGTGCCAGCAGTTTCCTAGCGGGAGGGCGTGCTGATGAGCAGTTCTTC.

The rearrangement uses TRBV30 and TRBJ1-5; D is undetermined. In germline, CDR1 is GTSNPN, CDR2 SVGIG (reference sequence). The CDR3 totals 12 residues. V was cut by 5 bases and J by 0 bases, with 5 bases left in between. The chain's CDR3 is CAWGYSNQPQHF. DNA for the CDR3: TGTGCCTGGGGGTATAGCAATCAGCCCCAGCATTTT.

The chain links TRBV24-1 to TRBJ2-6, with TRBD1 identical over 7 bases. V lost 7 bases and J lost 9; bases outside the gene matches: 5. Germline V gives CDR1 KGHDR, CDR2 SFDVKD. CDR3 length equals 13 residues. This CDR3 is CATRGTASNVLTF. CDR3 DNA sequence: TGTGCCACCAGAGGGACAGCGAGCAACGTCCTGACTTTC.

The V call is TRBV15, the J call TRBJ2-1; TRBD2 aligns across 13 bases. CDR3 length: 16 amino acids. V lost 3 bases and J lost 15; bases outside the gene matches: 14. In germline, CDR1 is LNHNV, CDR2 YYDKDF (reference sequence). CDR3 sequence (DNA): TGTGCCACCAGCAGGGAGGTGGGACTAGCGGGATTGGGACGGTTCTTC. This translates into CATSREVGLAGLGRFF.

The gene calls are TRBV5-1 and TRBJ2-3; D might be TRBD1 (5 bases). Germline values: CDR1 SGHRS, CDR2 YFSETQ. V was pared by 5 bases and J by 2 bases, with 15 bases between. The CDR3 length is 15 residues. Here the CDR3 DNA reads TGCGCCAGCAGAAAAGGGGCGCAGAACACAGATACGCAGTATTTT. Its protein is CASRKGAQNTDTQYF.

This clonotype came up a few times. V is TRBV5-1 and J is TRBJ1-1, with D uncertain. This CDR3 is built from 15 residues. CDR1 and CDR2 (germline): SGHRS, YFSETQ. The V gene lost 0 bases and the J gene lost 3 bases, with 12 bases spanning the gap. CDR3 nucleotides: TGCGCCAGCAGCTTGGGGGGTTCAGAGGACACTGAAGCTTTCTTT. This gives the protein CASSLGGSEDTEAFF.

The chain has TRBV27 and TRBJ2-7; D is unresolved. Trimming left V 3 bases short and J 3 bases short, with 12 bases between. Germline loops: CDR1 MNHEY, CDR2 SMNVEV (reference sequence). The CDR3 is made up of 14 amino acids. The chain's CDR3 is CASSFNHRNYEQYF. CDR3 bases: TGTGCCAGCAGTTTTAACCACCGAAACTACGAGCAGTACTTC.

In this sample, this clonotype turned up many times. One end of the junction does not line up with germline, which may come from a read error. The chain links TRBV5-1 to TRBJ2-7; D unclear. The CDR3 runs 13 residues. Germline assignment: CDR1 SGHRS and CDR2 YFSETQ. The CDR3 coding sequence is TGTGCCAGCAGCTTAGCCGGGCTATACGAGCAGTACTTC. Its translation: CASSLAGLYEQYF.

The table lists this clonotype with a few counts. This sequence joins TRBV5-6 and TRBJ2-3; a possible D gene is TRBD1 (5 bases). Germline V gene data show CDR1 as SGHDT and CDR2 as YYEEEE. This CDR3 comprises 15 residues. V was cut by 0 bases and J by 4 bases, with 12 bases left in between. CDR3 bases: TGTGCCAGCAGCTTGGGGGTAATCAGGGCAGATACGCAGTATTTT. Translated: CASSLGVIRADTQYF.

This clonotype was observed a few times. The chain joins TRBV2 to TRBJ1-1; maybe TRBD1 (5 bases). V lost 6 bases, J lost 4 bases, and 18 bases lay in between. Looked up from germline, CDR1 is SNHLY and CDR2 is FYNNEI. The CDR3 spans 15 residues. CDR3 protein: CASSPVVGGTTEAFF. The DNA of the CDR3 is TGTGCCAGCAGCCCCGTTGTGGGGGGAACCACTGAAGCTTTCTTT.

This clonotype turned up a few times. The chain joins TRBV6-2 or TRBV6-3 to TRBJ2-7; 9 nucleotides agree with TRBD2. The V and J ends lost 8 bases and 5 bases, in that order; junction bases with no gene match: 10. The CDR3 is 14 residues long. Germline assignment: CDR1 MNHEY and CDR2 SVGEGT. CDR3 DNA: TGTGCCAGCTCCACTCAGAGGACTAGCGACGAGCAGTACTTC. It yields the protein CASSTQRTSDEQYF.

This clonotype showed up just a few times. The chain employs TRBV7-9 and TRBJ1-1; 10 nucleotides line up with TRBD1. V lost 1 base, J lost 4 bases, and 3 bases stayed unmatched. The CDR3 has 15 amino acids. Germline V CDR1 and CDR2: SEHNR, FQNEAQ (reference sequence). The CDR3 is CASSLGDRGGTEAFF. The CDR3 DNA reads as TGTGCCAGCAGCTTAGGGGACAGGGGCGGCACTGAAGCTTTCTTT.

This clonotype occurred once. The gene calls are TRBV20-1 and TRBJ2-1; the match to TRBD2 covers 11 bases. Germline CDR1 reads DFQATT; CDR2 reads SNEGSKA (reference sequence). The length of the CDR3 is 13 residues. The trim removed 5 bases at V and 7 bases at J, leaving 4 bases unmatched. CDR3: CSAEGLAANEQFF. The CDR3 DNA is TGCAGTGCTGAGGGACTAGCGGCAAATGAGCAGTTCTTC.

This clonotype has just a few counts. This rearrangement joins TRBV12-3 or TRBV12-4 to TRBJ2-5; D is possibly TRBD1 or TRBD2 (5 bases each). This CDR3 is built from 14 residues. Trimming cost V 3 bases and J 1 base, with 9 bases left between them. Here the CDR3 DNA reads TGTGCCAGCAGTTTCGGGGCGGGCCAAGAGACCCAGTACTTC. It codes for CASSFGAGQETQYF.

This clonotype has just a few counts. The gene calls are TRBV5-1 and TRBJ2-1, with D possibly matching TRBD1 (6 bases). Germline V gives CDR1 SGHRS, CDR2 YFSETQ. This CDR3 has 16 amino acids. The V gene lost 3 bases and the J gene lost 0 bases, with 13 bases spanning the gap. CDR3 loop: CASSWTVLSSYNEQFF. CDR3 nucleotides: TGCGCCAGCAGCTGGACAGTCCTGAGCTCCTACAATGAGCAGTTCTTC.

In this sample, this clonotype turned up a few times. The chain carries TRBV5-1 and TRBJ2-2; D may be TRBD2 (5 bases). Germline assignment: CDR1 SGHRS and CDR2 YFSETQ. CDR3 length: 15 amino acids. With 2 bases removed from V and 0 bases from J, the gap between germline ends came to 8 bases. CDR3 sequence reads: CASSFSGTNTGELFF. DNA of the CDR3: TGCGCCAGCAGCTTCTCCGGGACGAACACCGGGGAGCTGTTTTTT.

This clonotype was counted a few times. The V and J genes are TRBV24-1 and TRBJ2-1, with D perhaps matching TRBD1 (6 bases). Germline V gives CDR1 KGHDR, CDR2 SFDVKD. V gave up 0 bases and J gave up 5 bases, with 13 bases separating them. The CDR3 is made up of 16 amino acids. The CDR3 spells CATSDLHVTGDNEQFF. The CDR3 nucleotides are TGTGCCACCAGTGATTTGCATGTGACAGGCGACAATGAGCAGTTCTTC.

The V gene is TRBV7-6, the J gene TRBJ2-3; 7 bases line up with TRBD2. This CDR3 contains 15 residues. The germline V gene has CDR1 SGHVS and CDR2 FNYEAQ. V gave up 3 bases and J gave up 3 bases; unmatched junction bases: 6. The CDR3 here is CASSFRGAGTDTQYF. The CDR3 coding sequence is TGTGCCAGCAGCTTTCGGGGAGCGGGAACAGATACGCAGTATTTT.

In its sample, this clonotype was seen a few times. V usage is TRBV12-3 or TRBV12-4 and J usage is TRBJ2-7; the D is unclear. There are 10 residues in the CDR3. V was trimmed by 6 bases and J by 5 bases, leaving 5 bases between them. The DNA of the CDR3 is TGTGCCAGCAGGGGGAACGAGCAGTACTTC. This encodes CASRGNEQYF.